These 32 T cell receptor beta chains originate from one sample sequenced in a study of T cells after yellow fever vaccination. TCRdb independently ran MiXCR on the 5' RACE reads; one entry per CDR3 protein. Counted here are 250,000 to 400,000 distinct CDR3 sequences, around 4.5% occurring once; the ten biggest clones make up roughly 21%. This specimen consisted of PBMCs, obtained 15 days after the yellow fever booster vaccination. The origin of the receptors is a man between 18 and 35 years old who received the YFV17D yellow fever vaccine.

At least ten counts were recorded for this clonotype. The chain employs TRBV7-8 and TRBJ2-1; 7 positions agree with TRBD1. CDR1 is SGHVS and CDR2 is FQNEAQ in the germline V gene. The CDR3 is 14 residues long. J gave up 8 bases and V 3 bases, and 7 bases lay outside the gene matches. CDR3 nucleotide sequence: TGTGCCAGCAGCTTGTGGGGACAGCTCTATGAGCAGTTCTTC. It yields the protein CASSLWGQLYEQFF.

The rearrangement links TRBV9 to TRBJ2-3, with D tentatively TRBD2 (5 bases). CDR3 length: 13 amino acids. Trimming pared 2 bases from V and 4 bases from J, leaving 8 bases between. CDR1 and CDR2 from the germline V gene are SGDLS and YYNGEE. The CDR3 reads CASSVSGADTQYF. The CDR3 DNA follows: TGTGCCAGCAGCGTTTCCGGGGCAGATACGCAGTATTTT.

The table lists this clonotype with many counts. The V call is TRBV29-1, the J call TRBJ1-1; the match to TRBD1 covers 9 bases. V dropped 6 bases and J dropped 2; count of bases not matched to a gene: 7. Germline V gives CDR1 SQVTM, CDR2 ANQGSEA. The CDR3 extends over 14 amino acids. CDR3 coding DNA: TGCAGCGTACGGACAGGGGAGGGCAACACTGAAGCTTTCTTT. Protein: CSVRTGEGNTEAFF.

The rearrangement joins TRBV7-2 to TRBJ2-7; TRBD2 aligns across 13 bases. Germline assignment: CDR1 SGHTA and CDR2 FQGNSA. With V trimmed by 2 bases and J by 0 bases, 4 bases remained unmatched. The CDR3 length is 17 residues. CDR3 sequence reads: CASSLRTSGGLSYEQYF. CDR3 bases: TGTGCCAGCAGCTTAAGGACTAGCGGGGGCCTCTCCTACGAGCAGTACTTC.

This clonotype showed up many times. The V and J genes are TRBV19 and TRBJ1-1; unclear D gene. Germline V gene lookup returns CDR1 LNHDA and CDR2 SQIVND (reference sequence). The V end lost 8 bases, the J end lost 1 base, and 8 bases lay between the germline ends. This CDR3 comprises 12 residues. The CDR3 loop is CASGPQNTEAFF. The CDR3 DNA reads as TGTGCCAGTGGACCCCAGAACACTGAAGCTTTCTTT.

This clonotype was observed at least ten times. The chain has TRBV20-1 and TRBJ2-7; D ambiguous. CDR1 DFQATT and CDR2 SNEGSKA come from the germline V gene (reference sequence). V lost 8 bases, J lost 2 bases, and 13 bases lay in between. The CDR3 totals 12 residues. CDR3 region: CSPRVGAYEQYV. The CDR3 bases are TGCAGTCCCCGGGTGGGTGCCTACGAGCAGTACGTC.

This clonotype was counted ten times or more. The V call is TRBV7-2, the J call TRBJ2-7; TRBD1 aligns across 8 bases. Germline CDR1 is SGHTA and CDR2 is FQGNSA. The ends lost 3 bases at V and 5 bases at J; junction bases unmatched: 6. The CDR3 runs to 14 residues. This chain's CDR3 is CASSLDRESDEQYF. The CDR3 coding sequence is TGTGCCAGCAGCTTGGACAGGGAGAGCGACGAGCAGTACTTC.

This chain uses TRBV4-2 with TRBJ2-3; a possible D gene is TRBD2 (5 bases). Germline V gene data show CDR1 as LGHNA and CDR2 as YNFKEQ. The CDR3 runs 16 residues. Trimming removed 0 bases at V and 7 bases at J, with 17 bases between. The CDR3 sequence is CASSQEASQFRNTQYF. The CDR3 nucleotides are TGTGCCAGCAGCCAAGAAGCTAGCCAGTTTCGGAATACGCAGTATTTT.

The sample holds many counts of this clonotype. V usage is TRBV7-9 and J usage is TRBJ2-3; D is unclear. V lost 2 bases and J lost 2, with 11 bases in between. CDR1 and CDR2 (germline): SEHNR, FQNEAQ (reference sequence). The CDR3 is made up of 15 amino acids. CDR3 region: CASSLKGRYTDTQYF. In DNA form, the CDR3 reads TGTGCCAGCAGCTTAAAGGGCCGCTACACAGATACGCAGTATTTT.

This clonotype was observed at least ten times. The rearrangement uses TRBV20-1 and TRBJ2-7; D ambiguous. Germline CDR1 is DFQATT and CDR2 is SNEGSKA (reference sequence). Trimming pared 6 bases from V and 0 bases from J, leaving 12 bases between. The length of the CDR3 is 13 residues. The CDR3: CSATDTSSYEQYV. The CDR3, as DNA: TGCAGTGCCACAGACACCAGCTCCTACGAGCAGTACGTC.

This clonotype was detected ten times or more. This chain joins TRBV6-5 and TRBJ1-2; D remains ambiguous. Per germline, CDR1 MNHEY and CDR2 SVGAGI. The CDR3 loop spans 14 amino acids. The V gene lost 5 bases and the J gene lost 4 bases, with 14 bases spanning the gap. The DNA for the CDR3 is TGTGCCAGCAGTCTCTCCACTTCGCTCTATGGCTACACCTTC. Amino acids: CASSLSTSLYGYTF.

This clonotype was counted at least ten times. V and J are TRBV5-1 and TRBJ1-2; D is perhaps TRBD1 (6 bases). V was cut by 4 bases and J by 5 bases, with 18 bases left in between. In germline, CDR1 is SGHRS, CDR2 YFSETQ. The CDR3 sequence is 15 residues long. The CDR3 DNA reads as TGCGCCAGCAGCCAATCTTCAACAGGGCCTTATGGCTACACCTTC. Protein: CASSQSSTGPYGYTF. Full variable domain (rest looked up from reference TRBV5-1 and TRBJ1-2): KAGVTQTPRYLIKTRGQQVTLSCSPISGHRSVSWYQQTPGQGLQFLFEYFSETQRNKGNFPGRFSGRQFSNSRSEMNVSTLELGDSALYLCASSQSSTGPYGYTFGSGTRLTVV.

This clonotype was recorded at least ten times. The V call is TRBV10-3, the J call TRBJ2-7, with 7 bases aligning to TRBD1. The CDR3 consists of 13 residues. Germline V CDR1 and CDR2: ENHRY, SYGVKD. The ends lost 6 bases at V and 4 bases at J; junction bases unmatched: 6. The CDR3 reads CAISRDSLYEQYF. For the CDR3, the DNA is TGTGCCATCAGCCGGGACAGCCTTTACGAGCAGTACTTC.

This clonotype has just a few counts. The J gene is TRBJ2-7, the V gene TRBV27; no clear D. CDR3 size: 14 residues. Germline V gene data show CDR1 as MNHEY and CDR2 as SMNVEV (reference sequence). The germline V and J ends were trimmed by 3 bases and 0 bases, with 9 bases remaining between them. Here the CDR3 DNA reads TGTGCCAGCAGTTTCCAGCCAAGCTCCTACGAGCAGTACGTC. Residues: CASSFQPSSYEQYV.

The V gene is TRBV29-1, the J gene TRBJ2-2, with D possibly being TRBD2 (6 bases). CDR1 SQVTM and CDR2 ANQGSEA come from the germline V gene. The CDR3 runs 14 residues. V was trimmed by 4 bases and J by 3 bases, leaving 12 bases between them. DNA of the CDR3: TGCAGCGTTGCTTCAGCGGGTGACACCGGGGAGCTGTTTTTT. This encodes CSVASAGDTGELFF.

The chain carries TRBV5-1 and TRBJ2-5; TRBD2 matches at 15 bases. The J segment lost 5 bases and the V segment lost 1 base, leaving 12 bases of the junction unmatched. The CDR3 totals 19 residues. Germline CDR1 is SGHRS and CDR2 is YFSETQ. CDR3 nucleotides: TGCGCCAGCAGCTTGTACCCTACCGGGACTAGCGGGGGGTTGGAGACCCAGTACTTC. Its protein is CASSLYPTGTSGGLETQYF.

The chain employs TRBV28 and TRBJ2-3, with a tentative D call TRBD2 (6 bases). Germline CDR1 is MDHEN and CDR2 is SYDVKM. There are 15 residues in the CDR3. V lost 0 bases and J lost 5, with 12 bases in between. The CDR3 DNA reads as TGTGCCAGCAGTTTATGGGGAGGTGGTGGAGATACGCAGTATTTT. It specifies CASSLWGGGGDTQYF.

The chain employs TRBV29-1 and TRBJ1-2; possibly TRBD1 for D (6 bases). Germline V gene sequence: CDR1 SQVTM, CDR2 ANQGSEA. Trimming left V 7 bases short and J 5 bases short, with 11 bases between. This CDR3 spans 11 amino acids. CDR3 loop: CSDRTEYGYTF. CDR3 nucleotides: TGCAGCGACCGGACAGAATATGGCTACACCTTC.

This clonotype was recorded many times. The chain recombines TRBV7-3 with TRBJ1-1; the D is unclear. The CDR3 loop spans 13 amino acids. V lost 3 bases and J lost 10, with 15 bases in between. Germline V gene sequence: CDR1 SGHTA, CDR2 FQGTGA. The CDR3 DNA sequence: TGTGCCAGCAGCTTTTCCGAGCCGTCCGTAGCTTTCTTT. Protein product: CASSFSEPSVAFF. Based on the CDR3 plus reference TRBV7-3 and TRBJ1-1, the full variable domain is GAGVSQTPSNKVTEKGKYVELRCDPISGHTALYWYRQSLGQGPEFLIYFQGTGAADDSGLPNDRFFAVRPEGSVSTLKIQRTERGDSAVYLCASSFSEPSVAFFGQGTRLTVV.

Many counts were recorded for this clonotype. The chain uses TRBV20-1 and TRBJ2-5; TRBD2 matches 14 bases. V shed 0 bases, J shed 5 bases, and the junction held 5 bases outside the gene matches. Germline V lookup: CDR1 DFQATT, CDR2 SNEGSKA (reference sequence). The CDR3 consists of 16 residues. The CDR3: CSARDWTSGGRETQYF. The CDR3 bases are TGCAGTGCTAGAGACTGGACTAGCGGGGGGCGGGAGACCCAGTACTTC.

This clonotype was counted ten times or more. This chain links TRBV12-3 or TRBV12-4 with TRBJ2-5; D call uncertain. This CDR3 contains 12 residues. Trimming cost V 6 bases and J 3 bases, with 8 bases left between them. The DNA of the CDR3 is TGTGCCAGCAGCCGAGAGGAAGAGACCCAGTACTTC. This encodes CASSREEETQYF.

This clonotype came up many times. This CDR3 is CASTERGEGTEAFF. The CDR3 DNA is TGCGCCAGCACCGAAAGGGGGGAGGGCACTGAAGCTTTCTTT. This chain uses TRBV4-1 with TRBJ1-1; D possibly corresponds to TRBD1 (6 bases). The CDR3 totals 14 residues. Trimming took off 7 bases at V and 4 bases at J, with 16 bases between the two ends. CDR1 and CDR2 from the germline V gene are MGHRA and YSYEKL.

The table lists this clonotype with a few counts. The chain joins TRBV6-7 to TRBJ2-5; possibly TRBD2 for D (5 bases). TRBV6-7 falls under the ORF class, with uncertain function. The ends were cut back, 11 bases at V and 0 bases at J, with 16 bases in the middle. CDR3 length equals 14 residues. The CDR3 DNA reads as TGTGCCCCCCGGAGGTTTCGGTACCAAGAGACCCAGTACTTC. It translates to CAPRRFRYQETQYF.

J is TRBJ2-5 and V is TRBV5-1; TRBD1 matches 8 bases. Germline CDR1 is SGHRS and CDR2 is YFSETQ. The trim removed 0 bases at V and 4 bases at J, leaving 5 bases unmatched. The CDR3 runs 15 residues. In DNA, the CDR3 is TGCGCCAGCAGCTTGGGGATACAGGGGGGAGAGACCCAGTACTTC. Its protein product is CASSLGIQGGETQYF.

The sample holds many counts of this clonotype. The V call is TRBV20-1, the J call TRBJ1-2; no definite D call. V shed 3 bases and J shed 2 bases, with 7 bases lying between them. Germline V lookup: CDR1 DFQATT, CDR2 SNEGSKA (reference sequence). CDR3 length: 12 amino acids. CDR3 amino acids: CSASAENYGYTF. CDR3 nucleotide sequence: TGCAGTGCTAGTGCAGAAAACTATGGCTACACCTTC.

In this sample, this clonotype turned up a few times. V usage is TRBV12-3 or TRBV12-4 and J usage is TRBJ2-7; D gene uncertain. The CDR3 has 12 amino acids. Trimming stripped 2 bases from V and 2 bases from J, with 4 bases between. The CDR3 is CASSLFAYEQYF. CDR3 coding DNA: TGTGCCAGCAGTTTATTTGCCTACGAGCAGTACTTC.

The chain joins TRBV5-1 to TRBJ2-5, with D unclear. The CDR3 length is 15 residues. Trimming shortened V by 0 bases and J by 2 bases, and 11 bases separated the two germline ends. Germline V CDR1 and CDR2: SGHRS, YFSETQ. For the CDR3, the DNA is TGCGCCAGCAGCTTGGATCCAGCGACGCAAGAGACCCAGTACTTC. It yields the protein CASSLDPATQETQYF.

This clonotype was observed at least ten times. The rearrangement links TRBV7-2 to TRBJ1-1; no clear D. Germline V gives CDR1 SGHTA, CDR2 FQGNSA. The V end was cut by 0 bases, the J end by 5 bases, with 10 bases between. The CDR3 runs to 14 residues. CDR3 sequence (DNA): TGTGCCAGCAGCTTAGCCCAGGCGACTACTGAAGCTTTCTTT. Protein sequence: CASSLAQATTEAFF.

The rearrangement uses TRBV12-3 or TRBV12-4 and TRBJ1-5, with 7 bases that match TRBD1. J was trimmed by 2 bases and V by 1 base; bases with no gene match: 5. The CDR3 spans 16 residues. CDR3 amino acids: CASSLEGGMGNQPQHF. In DNA form, the CDR3 reads TGTGCCAGCAGTTTAGAAGGGGGCATGGGCAATCAGCCCCAGCATTTT.

This clonotype came up a few times. CDR3 region: CSASSGGRGREETQYF. CDR3 bases: TGCAGTGCTAGTAGTGGGGGCCGTGGGAGGGAAGAGACCCAGTACTTC. The chain employs TRBV20-1 and TRBJ2-5; possible D gene TRBD2, 7 bases. The germline gives CDR1 DFQATT, CDR2 SNEGSKA (reference sequence). Trimming cost V 3 bases and J 3 bases, with 20 bases left between them. The CDR3 contains 16 residues.

The gene calls are TRBV2 and TRBJ2-3, with TRBD2 identical over 12 bases. This CDR3 is built from 18 residues. Per germline, CDR1 SNHLY and CDR2 FYNNEI. With V trimmed by 5 bases and J by 3 bases, 12 bases remained unmatched. In DNA, the CDR3 is TGTGCCAGCAGTCCCTACGGCTCACTAGCGGGGGGAACAGATACGCAGTATTTT. Residues: CASSPYGSLAGGTDTQYF.

The V gene is TRBV11-2, the J gene TRBJ2-3; 8 bases map to TRBD1. The CDR3 is 16 amino acids. With 1 base clipped from V and 2 bases from J, the junction kept 5 bases outside the gene matches. CDR1 and CDR2 (germline): SGHAT, FQNNGV. The CDR3: CASSLGVRGPTDTQYF. Here the CDR3 DNA reads TGTGCCAGCAGCTTAGGAGTCAGGGGGCCCACAGATACGCAGTATTTT. Full variable domain (rest looked up from reference TRBV11-2 and TRBJ2-3): EAGVAQSPRYKIIEKRQSVAFWCNPISGHATLYWYQQILGQGPKLLIQFQNNGVVDDSQLPKDRFSAERLKGVDSTLKIQPAKLEDSAVYLCASSLGVRGPTDTQYFGPGTRLTVL.